This T cell receptor (beta chain) was profiled in a study of T cells after yellow fever vaccination. Findings and limits, study-wide: A minor fraction of clonotypes spanned both CD4 and CD8 compartments. A large majority of primary-vaccination clones showed up again after the booster (96% CD4, 88% CD8).

This clonotype has ten or more counts. Its antigen is as yet unknown. Germline CDR1 reads SGHTA; CDR2 reads FQGNSA. The length of the CDR3 is 14 residues. The germline V and J ends were trimmed by 1 base and 4 bases, with 7 bases remaining between them. TCRdb itself ran the 5' RACE reads through MiXCR, one entry per CDR3 protein. This sample has approximately 150,000 distinct CDR3 sequences, with 7.7% found just once. The rearrangement joins TRBV7-2 to TRBJ2-2; unclear D gene. The receptor's source is a man aged 25 to 40 who received the YFV17D yellow fever vaccine. The sequences come from CD4+ T cells sorted from PBMCs, collected 5 days after the yellow fever booster vaccination. The CDR3 DNA is TGTGCCAGCAGCTTAGGAGTGGGCACCGGGGAGCTGTTTTTT. The encoded protein is CASSLGVGTGELFF.